The 3 T cell receptor beta chains presented below share a single source sample, sequenced in a study of cytomegalovirus exposure and HLA in healthy donors. PCR employed 60 Vbeta and 13 Jbeta primers. Profiled with immunoSEQ multiplex PCR; TCRdb holds only in-frame clones, not every one. This table holds around 130,000 clones, about four fifths found once. Sequencing was performed on PBMCs. These TCRs come from a middle-aged woman in good health and CMV-seronegative.

About this clone itself: One end of the junction is discordant with germline, which a read error may explain. This chain uses TRBV7-7 with TRBJ2-5; tentative D call: TRBD1 (5 bases). CDR1 and CDR2 (germline): SSHAT, FNYEAQ (reference sequence). The CDR3 loop spans 13 amino acids. CDR3 sequence reads: CASSLTGLDEQYF. CDR3 sequence (DNA): TGTGCTAGCAGCTTAACAGGTCTGGATGAGCAGTACTTC.

The chain has TRBV15 and TRBJ2-5; a weak D match, TRBD1 (5 bases). This CDR3 has 14 amino acids. Trimming left V 0 bases short and J 5 bases short, with 10 bases between. Germline CDR1 and CDR2: LNHNV and YYDKDF (reference sequence). The CDR3 is CATSRDTGSETQYF. CDR3 sequence (DNA): TGTGCCACCAGCAGAGATACAGGATCGGAGACCCAGTACTTC.

The chain is built from TRBV19 and TRBJ1-5, with TRBD1 matching 7 bases. After removal of 7 bases from V and 2 bases from J, the junction contained 5 bases not matched to a gene. This CDR3 is 14 amino acids long. Germline V gene lookup returns CDR1 LNHDA and CDR2 SQIVND (reference sequence). The CDR3, as DNA: TGTGCCAGTATGCGACAGGGAGGCAATCAGCCCCAGCATTTT. Translated: CASMRQGGNQPQHF.